The entry below describes one TCR beta chain. The table came from immunoSEQ multiplex PCR; TCRdb's copy has only in-frame clones and leaves some out. There are 200,000 to 250,000 clones in the sample; approximately 80% occur only once, and roughly 20% lies in the top ten. This entry belongs to a study of blood T cell repertoires in COVID-19. This sequence originates from an elderly woman with active or convalescent COVID-19. The sample taken for sequencing was peripheral blood.

The CDR3 loop reads CASSPNRGAQYF. CDR3 DNA sequence: TGTGCCAGCAGCCCGAACAGGGGGGCTCAGTATTTT. V is TRBV3-1 (or the pseudogene TRBV3-2) and J is TRBJ2-3; TRBD1 aligns across 8 bases. The CDR3 is 12 amino acids. Unmatched junction bases numbered 6, after V lost 4 bases and J lost 12 bases. Germline V gene lookup returns CDR1 LGHDT and CDR2 YNNKEL (reference sequence).